These T cell receptor beta chains were read from a single sample in a study of blood T cell repertoires in COVID-19. Using immunoSEQ multiplex PCR, the repertoire was profiled, and TCRdb retains in-frame clones only, with some absent. Of some 240,000 clones listed, approximately 80% are singletons. The source material was peripheral blood. The source of these receptors is a human donor in a cohort sampled during active COVID-19. Both conserved end residues are part of each CDR3. D genes are given only for firm matches. Size tells how often a clone was seen (once, few, many) or the class of an expanded clone, and some rows leave it out.

J: TRBJ1-4
V: TRBV7-9
size: -
D: -
DNA: TGTGCCAACGGGGGGAGCGACGGTGAAAAACTGTTTTTT
CDR3: CANGGSDGEKLFF

J: TRBJ2-3
V: TRBV18
size: -
D: TRBD2
DNA: TGTGCCAGCTCACCGCTTGGACTAGCGGGAGTTAGCACAGATACGCAGTATTTT
CDR3: CASSPLGLAGVSTDTQYF

J: TRBJ2-3
V: TRBV7-9
size: -
D: -
DNA: TGTGCCAGCAGCTTATCCGTAGATACGCAGTATTTT
CDR3: CASSLSVDTQYF

J: TRBJ1-2
V: TRBV9
size: -
D: TRBD1
DNA: TGTGCCAGCAGCGTAGAGGGGACAGGGTTGCACTATGGCTACACCTTC
CDR3: CASSVEGTGLHYGYTF

J: TRBJ2-1
V: TRBV19
size: -
D: -
DNA: TGTGCCAGTAGTAATCTCCCGACATATGAGCAGTTCTTC
CDR3: CASSNLPTYEQFF

J: TRBJ2-1
V: TRBV7-9
size: -
D: TRBD2
DNA: TGTGCCAGCAGCTTAGCCGTTGGCGGGGGGGTAGATGAGCAGTTCTTC
CDR3: CASSLAVGGGVDEQFF

J: TRBJ2-7
V: TRBV6-6
size: -
D: -
DNA: TGTGCCAGCACCCACGAGGGGGGGAACTACGAGCAGTACTTC
CDR3: CASTHEGGNYEQYF

J: TRBJ2-2
V: TRBV29-1
size: many
D: -
DNA: TGCAGCGTTGCCAGGGTCTCCGGGGAGCTGTTTTTT
CDR3: CSVARVSGELFF

J: TRBJ2-5
V: TRBV6-4
size: -
D: TRBD2
DNA: TGTGCCAGCAGTGAAAGTTGGAGCGGGGGCCAAGAGACCCAGTACTTC
CDR3: CASSESWSGGQETQYF

J: TRBJ2-3
V: TRBV6-5
size: once
D: -
DNA: TGTGCCAGCAGTTATTTAGTAGGGGGGGGCCTAGATACGCAGTATTTT
CDR3: CASSYLVGGGLDTQYF

J: TRBJ1-2
V: TRBV6-6
size: once
D: -
DNA: TGTGCCAGCACCTTAGACGCCGGGAGCCACTATGGCTACACCTTC
CDR3: CASTLDAGSHYGYTF

J: TRBJ2-7
V: TRBV4-1
size: -
D: TRBD1
DNA: TGCGCCAGCAGCCAAGGACAGGGAACAGGGGGCGAGCAGTACTTC
CDR3: CASSQGQGTGGEQYF

J: TRBJ2-5
V: TRBV29-1
size: -
D: -
DNA: TGCAGCGTCCAGTCATGGCAAGAGACCCAGTACTTC
CDR3: CSVQSWQETQYF

J: TRBJ2-1
V: TRBV19
size: -
D: -
DNA: TGTGCCAGTAGTACAAGGGGGTACAATGAGCAGTTCTTC
CDR3: CASSTRGYNEQFF

J: TRBJ2-1
V: TRBV7-9
size: -
D: TRBD2
DNA: TGTGCCAGCAGCTTAGTAGCGGGGGGCGCTAGCTCCTACAATGAGCAGTTCTTC
CDR3: CASSLVAGGASSYNEQFF

J: TRBJ1-5
V: TRBV15
size: -
D: TRBD1
DNA: TGTGCCACCAGCAGACAGGGGACAGGGGGGAACCAGCCCCAGCATTTT
CDR3: CATSRQGTGGNQPQHF

J: TRBJ2-7
V: TRBV7-3
size: -
D: TRBD1
DNA: TGTGCCAGCAGCCCGACAGGGGGCTCCTACGAGCAGTACTTC
CDR3: CASSPTGGSYEQYF

J: TRBJ1-5
V: TRBV7-2
size: -
D: TRBD1
DNA: TGTGCCAGCAGCTTAGCTGGGACAGTCAATCAGCCCCAGCATTTT
CDR3: CASSLAGTVNQPQHF

J: TRBJ1-1
V: TRBV10-3
size: -
D: -
DNA: TGTGCCATCAGTGAGGCCCGACAGCTGAACACTGAAGCTTTCTTT
CDR3: CAISEARQLNTEAFF

J: TRBJ1-3
V: TRBV6-1
size: -
D: -
DNA: TGTGCCAGCAGTGTGCAGGGGTGGGGGTCTGGAAACACCATATATTTT
CDR3: CASSVQGWGSGNTIYF

J: TRBJ2-4
V: TRBV19
size: -
D: TRBD1
DNA: TGTGCCAGTATGGGGACAGATAAAAACATTCAGTATTTC
CDR3: CASMGTDKNIQYF

J: TRBJ1-1
V: TRBV5-5
size: -
D: -
DNA: TGTGCCAGCAGCAGATACAGGGAAAGGAACACTGAAGCTTTCTTT
CDR3: CASSRYRERNTEAFF

J: TRBJ1-2
V: TRBV11-2
size: medium-sized
D: TRBD1
DNA: TGTGCCAGCAGCTTAGATCTCACAGGGGGGTATGGCTACACCTTC
CDR3: CASSLDLTGGYGYTF

J: TRBJ2-1
V: TRBV27
size: -
D: -
DNA: TGTGCCAGCAGTTTATCTGCCGGGGGGCCCTACAATGAGCAGTTCTTC
CDR3: CASSLSAGGPYNEQFF

J: TRBJ1-1
V: TRBV28
size: -
D: -
DNA: TGTGCCAGCACCTTGGGGGAGGGCACTGAAGCTTTCTTT
CDR3: CASTLGEGTEAFF

J: TRBJ2-7
V: TRBV16
size: -
D: TRBD2
DNA: TGTGCCAGCAGTCCAACTGGACTAGCGGGAGGCGAGCAGTACTTC
CDR3: CASSPTGLAGGEQYF

J: TRBJ2-5
V: TRBV6-2/TRBV6-3
size: -
D: TRBD1
DNA: TGTGCCAGCAGTTCTGGACAGGGGGCGAGGGAGACCCAGTACTTC
CDR3: CASSSGQGARETQYF

J: TRBJ2-7
V: TRBV7-2
size: -
D: TRBD2
DNA: TGTGCCAGCAGCCTAAGGACTAGCGGGGGGGACGAGCAGTACTTC
CDR3: CASSLRTSGGDEQYF

J: TRBJ1-2
V: TRBV6-2/TRBV6-3
size: once
D: TRBD1
DNA: TGTGCCAGCAGCTCCGCTACTAGGGACAGCTATGGCTACACCTTC
CDR3: CASSSATRDSYGYTF

J: TRBJ1-4
V: TRBV15
size: -
D: -
DNA: TGTGCCACCAGCAGAGAACAGATGGAAAAACTGTTTTTT
CDR3: CATSREQMEKLFF

J: TRBJ2-3
V: TRBV7-6
size: -
D: -
DNA: TGTGCCAGCTCAGGTGCAGATACGCAGTATTTT
CDR3: CASSGADTQYF

J: TRBJ1-2
V: TRBV4-1
size: -
D: -
DNA: TGCGCCAGCAGCCCCTTCCCAGGGTTTAGCTACACCTTC
CDR3: CASSPFPGFSYTF

J: TRBJ1-1
V: TRBV5-1
size: -
D: TRBD1
DNA: TGCGCCAGCAGCATACAGGGGCACACTGAAGCTTTCTTT
CDR3: CASSIQGHTEAFF